The sequence of this T cell receptor (beta chain) was determined in a study of regulatory T cells in long-lasting Graves disease. iRepertoire HTBI primers and Arm-PCR of CDR3 regions built TCR beta libraries. TCRdb called the multiplex PCR reads again in MiXCR, with one record for every CDR3 protein. This table holds more than 400,000 distinct CDR3 sequences, 15% to 20% found once. Time point of the sample: newly diagnosed GD, antithyroid drugs for less than 3 months. RNA from PBMCs was the source of the TCR library. V lost 3 bases and J 5 bases, leaving 12 bases between the germline ends. This CDR3 comprises 14 residues. Germline CDR1 SGHTA, CDR2 FQGTGA. The sample also formed part of further work on T cells in Graves' hyperthyroidism and ophthalmopathy.

The TCR originated in a man aged 35 to 55 with Graves disease. The chain employs TRBV7-3 and TRBJ2-3; D is unclear. The sequenced sample was peripheral blood mononuclear cells (PBMCs), obtained at new diagnosis, from a patient treated with antithyroid drugs. DNA of the CDR3: TGTGCCAGCAGCTTCACGCCTAAGGGAGATACGCAGTATTTT. Residues: CASSFTPKGDTQYF. Drawing the rest from reference TRBV7-3 and TRBJ2-3, the complete variable domain is GAGVSQTPSNKVTEKGKYVELRCDPISGHTALYWYRQSLGQGPEFLIYFQGTGAADDSGLPNDRFFAVRPEGSVSTLKIQRTERGDSAVYLCASSFTPKGDTQYFGPGTRLTVL.